This record covers a single TCR beta chain. This clone's antigen is unknown. Nothing much larger sits one base from this clone, and base qualities are not available. CDR1 is given as SGHDN and CDR2 as FVKESK, both from the germline V gene. V loses 4 bases, J loses 9 bases, and the germline ends lie 13 bases apart. The CDR3 runs 14 residues from the cysteine to the phenylalanine. Here the CDR3 DNA is all that survives: 42 bases in frame from base 1. One collaborating source in Seattle enrolled patients during active infection and followed them longitudinally through the course of disease. Each collaborating institution followed its own protocols to collect whole blood in K2EDTA tubes. For TCRbeta analysis, collaborators shipped samples in one of three forms: frozen whole blood, isolated PBMCs, or DNA extracted from either of those sample types. The immunoSEQ Assay, a bias-controlled multiplex PCR, was used to amplify TCRbeta CDR3 regions from genomic DNA. Turning to the authors' computational methods: Nucleated cell counts per sample were estimated from amplification of reference gene primers within the assay. To quantify the absolute abundance of each unique TCRbeta CDR3 rearrangement, sequence reads were collapsed and filtered. For each sample, productive Simpson clonality was calculated as the square root of Simpson's diversity index across productive rearrangements. TCRdb's version of the immuneACCESS table is confined to in-frame rearrangements and falls short of the full clone set. An unresolved V gene accounts for under half of the shortfall where checked; the remainder is of unknown origin. V and J calls and clone size come straight from that table; D and trimming were deduced from the DNA. The table for this sample lists 360,000 or so clones; over 85% of them were counted only once. Roughly 3.9% of the sample is in the top ten clones.

This specimen comes from a study of blood T cell repertoires in COVID-19 (dated by TCRdb to 2020 to 2021). For context, the study as a whole: Collaborator samples came from the United States, Italy and Spain and covered acute and convalescent phases of COVID-19. The prospective study material was composed of cDNA or gDNA derived from T cells, B-cell-depleted T cells, or PBMCs. Subjects who had been exposed to COVID-19, were actively infected with it, or had recovered from it provided the deeply sampled blood TCRbeta repertoires that made up the dataset. A freely available public database, intended as a resource for researchers studying the immune response to SARS-CoV-2, is where the repertoires were released. The samples were drawn from two sources: the first 160 participants of the ongoing ImmuneRACE study, and fewer than 1,500 subjects contributed by 6 global collaborators. Nearly every sample came with metadata listing a de-identified subject ID, COVID-19 status, age in years and sex. Where available, HLA class I and class II types were taken from metadata supplied by the sample provider and were not determined by assay-based typing.

What the authors observed across the whole study: The amount of clinical and demographic metadata varied by source and participant and was provided uncurated.

The sequence was obtained from a woman in her sixties with COVID-19, enrolled during active disease. Sequencing was performed on peripheral blood. The chain uses TRBV14 and TRBJ1-6, with an unclear D gene assignment. The base sequence is TGTGCCAGCAGCCCCACGCGGGGTCCTTCACCCCTCCACTTT. This yields the protein CASSPTRGPSPLHF.